This T cell receptor beta chain stems from a study of cytomegalovirus exposure and HLA in healthy donors. General study findings and limits: There were some V segments, including TRBV6-2 and TRBV6-3, excluded as indistinguishable. 150 or so TCR beta chains were listed as cytomegalovirus-associated. As a later analysis showed, several of the most significant clusters appeared to be linked to common viral pathogens.

The CDR3 consists of 16 residues. With V trimmed by 0 bases and J by 7 bases, 5 bases remained unmatched. Germline V gene lookup returns CDR1 LNHNV and CDR2 YYDKDF (reference sequence). PCR used 60 Vbeta primers and 13 Jbeta primers. The method was immunoSEQ multiplex PCR; TCRdb's version includes in-frame clones alone and lacks a portion of them. Of approximately 190,000 clones listed, 83% are singletons. This clone was picked up a small number of times. Its antigen is undetermined. Other DNA sequences of this sample code for an identical CDR3. This rearrangement joins TRBV15 to TRBJ2-1, with 11 bases identical to TRBD2. The receptor was isolated from a middle-aged man in good health and CMV-seropositive. The source material was PBMCs. The CDR3 spells CATSRELAGVGNEQFF. CDR3 coding DNA: TGTGCCACCAGCAGAGAACTAGCGGGAGTCGGGAATGAGCAGTTCTTC. The whole variable domain, remainder taken from reference TRBV15 and TRBJ2-1, is DAMVIQNPRYQVTQFGKPVTLSCSQTLNHNVMYWYQQKSSQAPKLLFHYYDKDFNNEADTPDNFQSRRPNTSFCFLDIRSPGLGDTAMYLCATSRELAGVGNEQFFGPGTRLTVL.